These 30 T cell receptor beta chains were sequenced from one sample in a study of blood T cell repertoires in COVID-19. TCRdb keeps only in-frame clones here, not all; method: immunoSEQ multiplex PCR. Here the sample spans about 230,000 clones, around 80% being singletons. The specimen was peripheral blood. The receptors shown here come from a man aged 35 to 55 who had recovered from COVID-19.

The genes are TRBV5-4 and TRBJ2-3; D perhaps matches TRBD2 (6 bases). V was trimmed by 5 bases and J by 2 bases, leaving 12 bases between them. The CDR3 runs to 14 residues. Germline V CDR1 and CDR2: SGHNT, YYREEE (reference sequence). Here the CDR3 reads CASRRTTHTDTQYF. The DNA for the CDR3 is TGTGCCAGCAGGAGGACTACCCACACAGATACGCAGTATTTT. Drawing the rest from reference TRBV5-4 and TRBJ2-3, the complete variable domain is ETGVTQSPTHLIKTRGQQVTLRCSSQSGHNTVSWYQQALGQGPQFIFQYYREEENGRGNFPPRFSGLQFPNYSSELNVNALELDDSALYLCASRRTTHTDTQYFGPGTRLTVL.

The chain joins TRBV5-6 to TRBJ2-5; 11 bases agree with TRBD2. J lost 2 bases, V lost 0 bases, and 3 bases had no gene match. The CDR3 consists of 16 residues. Germline loops: CDR1 SGHDT, CDR2 YYEEEE. The CDR3 DNA reads as TGTGCCAGCAGCTTGGAACTAGCGGGGGCGCAAGAGACCCAGTACTTC. It yields the protein CASSLELAGAQETQYF.

This chain joins TRBV14 and TRBJ2-5; the D gene is possibly TRBD2 (5 bases). CDR3 size: 15 residues. The germline V gene has CDR1 SGHDN and CDR2 FVKESK. Trimming took off 4 bases at V and 0 bases at J, with 12 bases between the two ends. DNA for the CDR3: TGTGCCAGCAGCCCGGTCGGGGTGTACCAAGAGACCCAGTACTTC. This translates into CASSPVGVYQETQYF.

V and J are TRBV5-1 and TRBJ1-2; 8 bases line up with TRBD1. Germline V gene lookup returns CDR1 SGHRS and CDR2 YFSETQ. Trimming took 2 bases from V and 6 from J; bases not matched to a gene: 9. The CDR3 consists of 15 residues. DNA of the CDR3: TGCGCCAGCAGCTTCCAGGGGGCCTCGGGGGATGGCTACACCTTC. Encoded protein: CASSFQGASGDGYTF. Together with reference TRBV5-1 and TRBJ1-2, the CDR3 gives the full variable domain: KAGVTQTPRYLIKTRGQQVTLSCSPISGHRSVSWYQQTPGQGLQFLFEYFSETQRNKGNFPGRFSGRQFSNSRSEMNVSTLELGDSALYLCASSFQGASGDGYTFGSGTRLTVV.

This clone was counted a few times. The rearrangement links TRBV5-8 to TRBJ1-2, with D hard to call. Trimming removed 1 base at V and 1 base at J, with 8 bases between. There are 14 residues in the CDR3. Germline values: CDR1 SGHTS, CDR2 YDEGEE. The CDR3 DNA reads TGTGCCAGCAGCTTGCAGAGGAGTAACTATGGCTACACCTTC. Amino acid sequence: CASSLQRSNYGYTF.

The CDR3 is CASSLPGGSSYEQYF. The CDR3 DNA reads TGTGCCAGCAGCTTACCTGGCGGGAGCTCCTACGAGCAGTACTTC. The V gene is TRBV7-2, the J gene TRBJ2-7, with TRBD2 matching over 7 bases. The CDR3 spans 15 residues. Germline CDR1 is SGHTA and CDR2 is FQGNSA. V was clipped by 2 bases and J by 0 bases; unmatched bases: 4.

The gene calls are TRBV7-2 and TRBJ2-6, with D possibly TRBD2 on 5 matching bases. The CDR3 sequence is 18 residues long. The germline V and J ends were trimmed by 4 bases and 0 bases, with 16 bases remaining between them. The germline CDR1 and CDR2 sequences are SGHTA and FQGNSA. CDR3 sequence: CASSSRGYKNSGANVLTF. The DNA for the CDR3 is TGTGCCAGCAGCTCCCGGGGTTACAAAAACTCTGGGGCCAACGTCCTGACTTTC.

The V gene is TRBV14, the J gene TRBJ2-7, with 12 bases fitting TRBD2. The CDR3 has 15 residues. J lost 11 bases, V lost 3 bases, and 11 bases had no gene match. CDR1 is SGHDN and CDR2 is FVKESK in the germline V gene. CDR3 loop: CASSQALAGGRGEYF. The CDR3 DNA reads as TGTGCCAGCAGCCAGGCACTAGCGGGGGGACGAGGGGAGTACTTC.

The chain is built from TRBV10-3 and TRBJ2-1, with 9 bases aligning to TRBD2. Trimming removed 4 bases from V and 3 bases from J; junction bases left unmatched: 10. The germline V gene encodes CDR1 ENHRY and CDR2 SYGVKD. This CDR3 region has 17 residues. CDR3 residues: CAISGASGEVNYNEQFF. The CDR3 region has the DNA TGTGCCATCAGTGGAGCTAGCGGGGAGGTTAACTACAATGAGCAGTTCTTC.

This sequence joins TRBV5-8 and TRBJ1-5, with D uncertain. The CDR3 is 14 residues long. The germline V gene encodes CDR1 SGHTS and CDR2 YDEGEE. V lost 0 bases and J 1 base, leaving 5 bases between the germline ends. CDR3 sequence reads: CASSLGSSNQPQHF. The CDR3 DNA sequence: TGTGCCAGCAGCTTGGGGAGCAGCAATCAGCCCCAGCATTTT.

The chain recombines TRBV9 with TRBJ1-2, with 7 bases that match TRBD1. The V and J ends lost 3 bases and 4 bases, in that order; junction bases with no gene match: 3. Germline values: CDR1 SGDLS, CDR2 YYNGEE. This CDR3 has 13 amino acids. The CDR3 coding sequence is TGTGCCAGCAGCGGACAGGGTTTCTATGGCTACACCTTC. It specifies CASSGQGFYGYTF.

The V and J genes are TRBV19 and TRBJ2-5; the match to TRBD2 covers 16 bases. This CDR3 has 19 residues. The germline CDR1 and CDR2 sequences are LNHDA and SQIVND (reference sequence). The trim removed 5 bases at V and 5 bases at J, leaving 14 bases unmatched. The CDR3 region is CASSSASGLAGGPVETQYF. Written as DNA, the CDR3 is TGTGCCAGTAGTTCAGCCTCGGGACTAGCGGGAGGGCCGGTGGAGACCCAGTACTTC.

This rearrangement joins TRBV7-8 to TRBJ1-2; 9 positions agree with TRBD1. Germline assignment: CDR1 SGHVS and CDR2 FQNEAQ. The CDR3 spans 16 residues. V gave up 5 bases and J gave up 4 bases; unmatched junction bases: 11. The CDR3 loop is CASSLPGQGSSYGYTF. Written as DNA, the CDR3 is TGTGCCAGCAGCCTACCGGGACAGGGTTCGAGCTATGGCTACACCTTC.

The chain carries TRBV11-3 and TRBJ2-3; 12 bases align to TRBD2. This CDR3 has 17 residues. In germline, CDR1 is SGHNT, CDR2 YENEEA. The trim removed 1 base at V and 4 bases at J, leaving 6 bases unmatched. CDR3: CASSLVSLAGGPDTQYF. The CDR3 coding sequence is TGTGCCAGCAGCTTAGTCTCCCTAGCGGGGGGGCCAGATACGCAGTATTTT. Full variable domain (missing parts from reference TRBV11-3 and TRBJ2-3): EAGVVQSPRYKIIEKKQPVAFWCNPISGHNTLYWYLQNLGQGPELLIRYENEEAVDDSQLPKDRFSAERLKGVDSTLKIQPAELGDSAVYLCASSLVSLAGGPDTQYFGPGTRLTVL.

The table lists this clone with a few counts. The chain carries TRBV28 and TRBJ2-3, with 11 nucleotides matching TRBD2. V was pared by 9 bases and J by 0 bases, with 8 bases of the junction left unmatched. Germline V gives CDR1 MDHEN, CDR2 SYDVKM. The CDR3 length is 16 residues. The CDR3 reads CASRLAGSSSTDTQYF. Here the CDR3 DNA reads TGTGCCAGTCGACTAGCGGGGAGTTCTAGCACAGATACGCAGTATTTT.

The V and J genes are TRBV19 and TRBJ1-1, with D maybe TRBD1 (6 bases). The CDR3 runs 15 residues. From germline, CDR1 is LNHDA and CDR2 SQIVND (reference sequence). Deletions cut 9 bases from V and 3 bases from J, with 20 bases between. CDR3 region: CASHQGGGRHTEAFF. In DNA form, the CDR3 reads TGTGCCAGCCACCAAGGCGGGGGGCGCCACACTGAAGCTTTCTTT. Based on the CDR3 plus reference TRBV19 and TRBJ1-1, the full variable domain is DGGITQSPKYLFRKEGQNVTLSCEQNLNHDAMYWYRQDPGQGLRLIYYSQIVNDFQKGDIAEGYSVSREKKESFPLTVTSAQKNPTAFYLCASHQGGGRHTEAFFGQGTRLTVV.

This clone was seen a single time. The gene calls are TRBV9 and TRBJ2-2; no firm D call. The CDR3 has 15 residues. The V end was cut by 0 bases, the J end by 5 bases, with 11 bases between. Looked up from germline, CDR1 is SGDLS and CDR2 is YYNGEE. The CDR3 region is CASSVDSLLTGELFF. CDR3 bases: TGTGCCAGCAGCGTAGATAGCTTACTGACCGGGGAGCTGTTTTTT.

This clone turned up a few times. Other DNA sequences in the sample encode the same CDR3. The V gene is TRBV19, the J gene TRBJ1-5, with D possibly being TRBD1 (6 bases). The V gene lost 3 bases and the J gene lost 2 bases, with 11 bases spanning the gap. Per the germline V gene, CDR1 is LNHDA and CDR2 is SQIVND (reference sequence). This CDR3 is 15 amino acids long. DNA for the CDR3: TGTGCCAGTAGTATCATCCCAGGGGGCAATCAGCCCCAGCATTTT. It yields the protein CASSIIPGGNQPQHF.

Notes on this clone: Other DNA sequences in this specimen translate into the identical CDR3. The chain joins TRBV5-4 to TRBJ1-5, with D unresolved. The length of the CDR3 is 14 residues. The germline CDR1 and CDR2 sequences are SGHNT and YYREEE (reference sequence). The V and J ends lost 0 bases and 6 bases respectively, with 10 bases between them. CDR3: CASSLDRGSQPQHF. The CDR3 nucleotides read TGTGCCAGCAGCTTGGACAGAGGGAGTCAGCCCCAGCATTTT.

The V gene is TRBV12-3 or TRBV12-4, the J gene TRBJ2-3, with TRBD1 matching 9 bases. CDR3 length: 13 amino acids. V trimming: 2 bases; J trimming: 9 bases; junction bases outside the gene matches: 3. The chain's CDR3 is CASSLSDRGTQYF. CDR3 DNA: TGTGCCAGCAGTTTATCGGACAGGGGAACGCAGTATTTT.

Only one count was recorded for this clone. This sequence joins TRBV2 and TRBJ2-6; TRBD1 agrees at 7 bases. After removal of 6 bases from V and 13 bases from J, the junction contained 9 bases not matched to a gene. The germline gives CDR1 SNHLY, CDR2 FYNNEI. This CDR3 contains 13 residues. Written as DNA, the CDR3 is TGTGCCAGCAGCGAGGACAGGTACCCAGTCCTGACTTTC. It specifies CASSEDRYPVLTF.

The chain links TRBV29-1 to TRBJ2-1; D perhaps matches TRBD2 (6 bases). V lost 8 bases and J lost 0, with 17 bases in between. This CDR3 comprises 15 residues. Germline lookup yields CDR1 SQVTM and CDR2 ANQGSEA. Here the CDR3 DNA reads TGCAGCCATTCGGAGGGATTTAGCTCCTACAATGAGCAGTTCTTC. It translates to CSHSEGFSSYNEQFF.

This clone is a singleton in its sample. The rearrangement links TRBV7-2 to TRBJ1-1, with 7 positions matching TRBD1. CDR3 length: 15 amino acids. Germline loops: CDR1 SGHTA, CDR2 FQGNSA. V lost 3 bases and J lost 3; bases outside the gene matches: 7. The CDR3 bases are TGTGCCAGCAGCTTCGACAGGGTTTCCGACACTGAAGCTTTCTTT. Translation gives CASSFDRVSDTEAFF.

This sequence joins TRBV11-3 and TRBJ2-7; a weak D match, TRBD1 (5 bases). CDR3 size: 15 residues. Trimming shortened V by 2 bases and J by 5 bases, and 16 bases separated the two germline ends. CDR1 is SGHNT and CDR2 is YENEEA in the germline V gene. CDR3 protein: CASSLREAGLDEQYF. The CDR3 DNA reads as TGTGCCAGCAGCTTACGAGAGGCAGGGCTGGACGAGCAGTACTTC.

This chain links TRBV15 with TRBJ2-7, with D possibly TRBD1 on 6 matching bases. From germline, CDR1 is LNHNV and CDR2 YYDKDF (reference sequence). This CDR3 comprises 15 residues. V was pared by 5 bases and J by 1 base, with 15 bases between. The CDR3 DNA follows: TGTGCCACCAGCGCCCCCGGGACAACATCCTACGAGCAGTACTTC. Its translation is CATSAPGTTSYEQYF.

The chain carries TRBV19 and TRBJ1-4; TRBD1 matches 7 bases. This CDR3 has 14 residues. Trimming at V came to 3 bases and at J to 6 bases, leaving 4 bases not matched to a gene. CDR1 is LNHDA, CDR2 SQIVND, per germline (reference sequence). CDR3 residues: CASSIHRGDEKLFF. CDR3 in DNA: TGTGCCAGTAGTATCCACAGGGGTGATGAAAAACTGTTTTTT.

The gene calls are TRBV7-2 and TRBJ1-5; D not resolved. The CDR3 is 13 residues long. V was cut by 2 bases and J by 2 bases, with 4 bases left in between. Germline loops: CDR1 SGHTA, CDR2 FQGNSA. The CDR3 bases are TGTGCCAGCAGCTTACAGGGCAATCAGCCCCAGCATTTT. The encoded protein is CASSLQGNQPQHF.

This clone showed up just a few times. V and J are TRBV5-1 and TRBJ1-1; maybe TRBD1 (5 bases). Trimming took 4 bases from V and 5 from J, leaving 15 bases between them. CDR3 length equals 14 residues. Germline CDR1 reads SGHRS; CDR2 reads YFSETQ. CDR3 sequence: CASSAGRIRTEAFF. In DNA form, the CDR3 reads TGCGCCAGCAGCGCAGGGCGGATTAGGACTGAAGCTTTCTTT.

This clone was seen only a few times. Here the CDR3 reads CASSPYRGIRDTEAFF. In nucleotides, the CDR3 is TGTGCCAGCAGCCCTTACAGGGGGATTAGGGACACTGAAGCTTTCTTT. The chain recombines TRBV7-9 with TRBJ1-1; TRBD1 matches 8 bases. V lost 5 bases, J lost 3 bases, and 11 bases stayed unmatched. This CDR3 has 16 residues. Germline CDR1 is SEHNR and CDR2 is FQNEAQ (reference sequence).

The chain has TRBV5-1 and TRBJ1-5; maybe TRBD1 (5 bases). Trimming took 0 bases from V and 1 from J, leaving 11 bases between them. Germline V gives CDR1 SGHRS, CDR2 YFSETQ. The CDR3 length is 16 residues. CDR3 loop: CASSLDGGVSNQPQHF. The CDR3 DNA is TGCGCCAGCAGCTTGGATGGAGGGGTGAGCAATCAGCCCCAGCATTTT.